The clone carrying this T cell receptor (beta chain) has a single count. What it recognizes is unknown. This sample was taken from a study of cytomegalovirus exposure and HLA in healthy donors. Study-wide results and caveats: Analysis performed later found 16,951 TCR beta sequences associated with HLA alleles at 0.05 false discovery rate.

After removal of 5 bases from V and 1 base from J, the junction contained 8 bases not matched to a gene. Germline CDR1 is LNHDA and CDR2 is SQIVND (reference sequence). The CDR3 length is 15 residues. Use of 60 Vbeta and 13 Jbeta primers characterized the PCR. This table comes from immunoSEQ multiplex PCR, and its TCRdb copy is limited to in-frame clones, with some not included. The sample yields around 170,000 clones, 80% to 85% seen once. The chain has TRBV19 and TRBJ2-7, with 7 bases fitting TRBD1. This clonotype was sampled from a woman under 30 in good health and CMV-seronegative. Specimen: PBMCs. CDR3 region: CASSVGTDPSYEQYF. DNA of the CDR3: TGTGCCAGTAGTGTCGGGACAGACCCGTCCTACGAGCAGTACTTC.